This T cell receptor (beta chain) comes out of a study of post-analysis software for immune sequencing data. Trimming cost V 4 bases and J 1 base, with 15 bases left between them. Germline V gives CDR1 MNHNS, CDR2 SASEGT. CDR3 length: 16 amino acids. Study-level results: Relative to controls, patients had a few TRBV segments at higher frequency, with TRBV5-6, TRBV5-1 and TRBV20-1 among these. With F measure, samples from one preparation batch clustered together strongly. The study found significantly lower normalized Chao1 diversity in multiple sclerosis patients than in controls.

This clonotype has a handful of counts. Its target is not known. Prepared TCR beta cDNA libraries contained unique molecular identifiers. The yield from about 1 to 10 million T cells was roughly 500,000 cDNA molecules in total. TCRdb reprocessed the PCR reads with MiXCR, giving one entry per CDR3 protein. The sample yields hundreds of thousands of distinct CDR3 sequences, approximately 38% seen once. Sequencing was performed on blood. The chain combines TRBV6-1 with TRBJ2-3; D is unclear. The sequence derives from a girl aged 2 to 10 with multiple sclerosis. The CDR3 sequence: CASSATYPTGTDTQYF. The CDR3 nucleotides read TGTGCCAGCAGTGCGACGTACCCTACAGGCACAGATACGCAGTATTTT.